The source of this TCR beta chain is a study of siplizumab effects on memory and regulatory T cells. Profiling relied on immunoSEQ multiplex PCR, and the TCRdb table lists in-frame clones only, not all of them. The sample holds roughly 100,000 clones, about 93% seen once. This TCR was sampled from a human donor in good health. Sequencing input: CD4+ T cells sorted from blood.

CDR3: CASSYYRPVSTDTQYF. CDR3 nucleotides: TGTGCCAGCAGTTATTACAGGCCTGTAAGCACAGATACGCAGTATTTT. The chain couples TRBV27 to TRBJ2-3, with D perhaps TRBD1 (5 bases). The CDR3 has 16 amino acids. V shed 4 bases and J shed 0 bases, with 14 bases lying between them. Germline V gene lookup returns CDR1 MNHEY and CDR2 SMNVEV (reference sequence).